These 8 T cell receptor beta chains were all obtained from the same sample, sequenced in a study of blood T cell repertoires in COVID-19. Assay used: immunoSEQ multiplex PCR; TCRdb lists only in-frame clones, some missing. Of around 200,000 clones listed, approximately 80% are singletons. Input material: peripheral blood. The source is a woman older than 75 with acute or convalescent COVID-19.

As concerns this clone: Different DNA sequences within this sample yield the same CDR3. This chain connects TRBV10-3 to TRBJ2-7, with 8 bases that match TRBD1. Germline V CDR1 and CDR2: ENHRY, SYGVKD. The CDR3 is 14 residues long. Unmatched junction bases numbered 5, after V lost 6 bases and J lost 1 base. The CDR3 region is CAISPGQASYEQYF. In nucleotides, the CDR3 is TGTGCCATCAGCCCGGGACAGGCATCCTACGAGCAGTACTTC.

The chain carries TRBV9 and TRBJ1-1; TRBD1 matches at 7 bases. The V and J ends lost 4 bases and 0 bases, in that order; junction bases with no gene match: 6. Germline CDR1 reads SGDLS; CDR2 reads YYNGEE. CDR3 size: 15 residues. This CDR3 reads CASSPRGDMNTEAFF. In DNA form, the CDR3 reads TGTGCCAGCAGCCCCAGGGGGGACATGAACACTGAAGCTTTCTTT.

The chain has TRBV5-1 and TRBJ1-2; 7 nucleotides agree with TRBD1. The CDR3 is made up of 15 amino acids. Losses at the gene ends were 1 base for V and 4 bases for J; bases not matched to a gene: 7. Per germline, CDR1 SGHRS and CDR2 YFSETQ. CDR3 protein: CASSLTLGQLYGYTF. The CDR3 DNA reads TGCGCCAGCAGCTTGACCCTGGGACAGCTCTATGGCTACACCTTC.

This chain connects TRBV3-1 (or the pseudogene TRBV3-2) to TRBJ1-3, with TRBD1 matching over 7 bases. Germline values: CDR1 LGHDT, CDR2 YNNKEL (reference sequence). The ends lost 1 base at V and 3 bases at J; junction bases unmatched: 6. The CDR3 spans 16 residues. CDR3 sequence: CASSQGAGQIGNTIYF. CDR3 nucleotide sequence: TGTGCCAGCAGCCAAGGGGCGGGACAGATTGGAAACACCATATATTTT.

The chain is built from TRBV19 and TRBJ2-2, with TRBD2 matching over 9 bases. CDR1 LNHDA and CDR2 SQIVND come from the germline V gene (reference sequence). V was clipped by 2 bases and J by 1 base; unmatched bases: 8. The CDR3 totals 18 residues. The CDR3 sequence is CASSIRALAGKNTGELFF. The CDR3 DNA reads TGTGCCAGTAGTATAAGGGCCCTAGCGGGAAAGAACACCGGGGAGCTGTTTTTT.

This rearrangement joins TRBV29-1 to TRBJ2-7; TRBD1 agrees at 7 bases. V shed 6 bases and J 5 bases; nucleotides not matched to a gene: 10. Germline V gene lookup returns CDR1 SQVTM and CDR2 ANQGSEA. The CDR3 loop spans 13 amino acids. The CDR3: CSVTPTGYNEQYF. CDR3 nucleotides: TGCAGCGTAACCCCGACAGGGTATAACGAGCAGTACTTC.

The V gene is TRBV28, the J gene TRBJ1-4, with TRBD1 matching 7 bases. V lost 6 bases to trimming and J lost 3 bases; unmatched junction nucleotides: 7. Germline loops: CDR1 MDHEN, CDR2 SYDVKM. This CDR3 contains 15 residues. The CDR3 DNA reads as TGTGCCAGCAGAGAGATCGGACAGGCTAATGAAAAACTGTTTTTT. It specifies CASREIGQANEKLFF.

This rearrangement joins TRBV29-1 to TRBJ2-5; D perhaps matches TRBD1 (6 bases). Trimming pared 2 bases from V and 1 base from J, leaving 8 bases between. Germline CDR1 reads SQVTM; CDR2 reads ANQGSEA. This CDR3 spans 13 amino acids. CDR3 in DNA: TGCAGCGTTGAACCGACAGGCCAAGAGACCCAGTACTTC. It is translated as CSVEPTGQETQYF.